A selection of T cell receptor beta chains follows, all from one sample in a study of blood T cell repertoires in COVID-19. Sequenced by immunoSEQ multiplex PCR; TCRdb stores in-frame clones only, minus some. This sample has around 140,000 clones; 88% occur once, and the top ten carry less than 2%. Sequenced sample: peripheral blood. These TCRs come from a woman aged 50 to 60 with acute or convalescent COVID-19. CDR3s include the opening cysteine and the closing phenylalanine or tryptophan. A D gene is named only where the DNA matches it firmly. The size field is filled for only some rows; it gives once, few, many or a size class.

CSASSHSNTGELFF TGCAGTGCTAGTAGCCATTCGAACACCGGGGAGCTGTTTTTT TRBJ2-2 TRBV20-1 NA once
CASSFSRRGATGELFF TGTGCCAGCAGCTTCTCCCGCAGGGGCGCCACCGGGGAGCTGTTTTTT TRBJ2-2 TRBV11-3 NA NA
CAITLGQGRTEAFF TGTGCCATCACCCTCGGACAGGGAAGGACTGAAGCTTTCTTT TRBJ1-1 TRBV10-3 TRBD1 few
CASSQEPTSLAEQYF TGTGCCAGCAGCCAAGAACCCACCTCACTAGCGGAGCAGTACTTC TRBJ2-7 TRBV3-1/TRBV3-2 TRBD2 few
CASSVGGQGISPLHF TGTGCCAGCAGCGTAGGGGGACAGGGGATTTCACCCCTCCACTTT TRBJ1-6 TRBV9 TRBD1 once
CASSTGVLETQYF TGTGCCAGCAGCACGGGAGTGCTGGAGACCCAGTACTTC TRBJ2-5 TRBV5-6 NA NA
CASSLGQGKYTEAFF TGTGCCAGCAGCTTAGGCCAGGGAAAGTATACTGAAGCTTTCTTT TRBJ1-1 TRBV11-2 NA NA
CASLAGGAFSYTF TGTGCCAGCCTGGCTGGGGGCGCTTTCAGCTACACCTTC TRBJ1-2 TRBV4-2 NA NA
CASSDRGGGPLETQYF TGTGCCAGCAGCGACCGCGGGGGGGGCCCGTTAGAGACCCAGTACTTC TRBJ2-5 TRBV9 TRBD2 NA
CASSPGTPVRETQYF TGTGCCAGCTCCCCCGGGACACCAGTGAGGGAGACCCAGTACTTC TRBJ2-5 TRBV14 NA NA
CASSAMGQGNQPQHF TGTGCCAGCAGCGCCATGGGACAGGGCAATCAGCCCCAGCATTTT TRBJ1-5 TRBV7-9 TRBD1 NA
CASSLAGGVPLGGYTF TGTGCCAGCAGCTTGGCGGGGGGGGTCCCCCTTGGTGGCTACACCTTC TRBJ1-2 TRBV5-8 NA few
CASSVDRSNTEAFF TGCGCCAGCAGCGTGGACAGGTCGAACACTGAAGCTTTCTTT TRBJ1-1 TRBV5-1 TRBD1 NA
CASSLALASPDTQYF TGTGCCAGCAGCTTAGCGCTAGCGTCCCCAGATACGCAGTATTTT TRBJ2-3 TRBV7-9 NA few
CASHKAGGSYNEQFF TGTGCCAGCCATAAAGCGGGAGGTTCCTACAATGAGCAGTTCTTC TRBJ2-1 TRBV9 TRBD2 NA
CASSLGVTGGASNEKLFF TGCGCCAGCAGCTTGGGGGTTACAGGGGGCGCGTCTAATGAAAAACTGTTTTTT TRBJ1-4 TRBV5-1 TRBD1 NA
CASSLRTGGEEKLFF TGCGCCAGCAGCTTACGGACAGGGGGGGAGGAAAAACTGTTTTTT TRBJ1-4 TRBV5-1 TRBD1 NA
CASSFVPSTGPNYGYTF TGTGCCAGCAGCTTCGTTCCTTCGACAGGACCTAACTATGGCTACACCTTC TRBJ1-2 TRBV5-4 NA NA
CASSLWGGRNSGNTIYF TGTGCCAGCAGCTTGTGGGGGGGGCGGAACTCTGGAAACACCATATATTTT TRBJ1-3 TRBV5-4 NA NA
CASSYGGQGVFEQYF TGTGCCAGCAGTTACGGGGGACAGGGGGTATTCGAGCAGTACTTC TRBJ2-7 TRBV6-5 TRBD1 NA
CASSLGLAGHNEQFF TGTGCCAGCAGCTTAGGACTAGCGGGTCACAATGAGCAGTTCTTC TRBJ2-1 TRBV7-3 TRBD2 once
CSGQEMNTEAFF TGCAGCGGACAGGAGATGAACACTGAAGCTTTCTTT TRBJ1-1 TRBV29-1 NA NA
CAISEGTGGYGYTF TGTGCCATCAGTGAGGGGACAGGGGGCTATGGCTACACCTTC TRBJ1-2 TRBV10-3 TRBD1 NA
CATSWGETGYTF TGTGCCACCAGTTGGGGAGAGACTGGCTACACCTTC TRBJ1-2 TRBV24-1 NA NA
CASSLGTTGTMSEQFF TGTGCCAGCAGCTTAGGTACCACAGGGACTATGAGTGAGCAGTTCTTC TRBJ2-1 TRBV7-6 NA NA
CASSIVPGTEAFF TGTGCCAGTAGTATAGTGCCAGGGACTGAAGCTTTCTTT TRBJ1-1 TRBV19 NA NA
CASSLGGGWNTEAFF TGTGCCAGTAGTCTCGGTGGAGGGTGGAACACTGAAGCTTTCTTT TRBJ1-1 TRBV19 NA NA
CASSLSYNTGELFF TGCGCCAGCAGCTTGTCCTACAACACCGGGGAGCTGTTTTTT TRBJ2-2 TRBV5-1 NA NA
CASSQDANRGQGGHEQYF TGCGCCAGCAGCCAAGATGCCAACCGGGGACAGGGGGGTCACGAGCAGTACTTC TRBJ2-7 TRBV4-1 TRBD1 NA
CSVEGAGNTIYF TGCAGCGTTGAAGGGGCAGGAAACACCATATATTTT TRBJ1-3 TRBV29-1 NA NA
CAISDSVVPYEQYF TGTGCCATCAGTGATTCAGTGGTACCGTACGAGCAGTACTTC TRBJ2-7 TRBV10-3 NA NA
CASSLQGASHQPQHF TGTGCCAGCAGCCTACAGGGGGCTTCGCATCAGCCCCAGCATTTT TRBJ1-5 TRBV2 TRBD1 few
CASSLGGKIGTQYF TGTGCCAGCAGCTTAGGGGGCAAGATCGGGACCCAGTACTTC TRBJ2-5 TRBV11-3 NA NA
CASSRGGQDTQYF TGTGCCAGTTCGCGGGGGGGCCAAGATACGCAGTATTTT TRBJ2-3 TRBV6-5 TRBD2 NA
CSAFEEQAFF TGCAGTGCCTTCGAGGAACAAGCTTTCTTT TRBJ1-1 TRBV20-1 NA NA
CASSPRTEAFF TGTGCCAGCAGTCCCCGTACTGAAGCTTTCTTT TRBJ1-1 TRBV6-6 NA NA
CASSSGTGRAFF TGTGCCAGCAGTTCCGGGACAGGCCGAGCTTTCTTT TRBJ1-1 TRBV12-3/TRBV12-4 TRBD1 once
CATSDSAAGAFTDTQYF TGTGCCACCAGTGATTCCGCGGCAGGGGCCTTCACAGATACGCAGTATTTT TRBJ2-3 TRBV24-1 NA NA
CASTREALMNTEAFF TGTGCCAGCACCCGGGAGGCTCTAATGAACACTGAAGCTTTCTTT TRBJ1-1 TRBV2 NA NA
CASSLGGPQPQHF TGTGCCAGCAGTTTAGGGGGCCCTCAGCCCCAGCATTTT TRBJ1-5 TRBV27 NA NA
CASSDVGGRDTQYF TGTGCCAGCAGTGACGTGGGGGGGAGAGATACGCAGTATTTT TRBJ2-3 TRBV25-1 TRBD2 once
CASSWTAEWNTEAFF TGTGCCAGCAGCTGGACAGCCGAATGGAACACTGAAGCTTTCTTT TRBJ1-1 TRBV7-2 NA once
CASSPTRGRAYEQYF TGTGCCAGTAGTCCAACTCGCGGGAGGGCCTACGAGCAGTACTTC TRBJ2-7 TRBV19 TRBD2 NA
CASSFGGAGTYEQYF TGTGCCAGCAGCTTTGGGGGGGCAGGGACCTACGAGCAGTACTTC TRBJ2-7 TRBV11-3 NA NA
CASSLPGGDDYGYTF TGTGCCAGCAGCTTACCAGGGGGCGACGACTATGGCTACACCTTC TRBJ1-2 TRBV5-8 TRBD1 NA
CASSMAGAFTEAFF TGTGCCAGTAGTATGGCAGGGGCTTTCACTGAAGCTTTCTTT TRBJ1-1 TRBV19 NA NA
CASSPGGPGTGELFF TGTGCCAGCTCGCCTGGCGGGCCCGGCACCGGGGAGCTGTTTTTT TRBJ2-2 TRBV18 NA NA
CASSLFGGWDGYTF TGTGCCAGCAGCCTTTTCGGGGGTTGGGATGGCTACACCTTC TRBJ1-2 TRBV5-6 NA NA
CASSPDRIEQYF TGTGCCAGCAGCCCGGACAGGATCGAGCAGTACTTC TRBJ2-7 TRBV3-1/TRBV3-2 TRBD1 NA
CASTERSYNSPLHF TGTGCCAGTACCGAGCGGAGTTATAATTCACCCCTCCACTTT TRBJ1-6 TRBV19 NA NA
CASSYSWFSGGYTF TGTGCCAGCAGTTACTCGTGGTTTTCCGGTGGCTACACCTTC TRBJ1-2 TRBV6-5 NA NA
CASSKPGQGAYGYTF TGCGCCAGCAGCAAACCGGGACAGGGTGCCTATGGCTACACCTTC TRBJ1-2 TRBV5-1 TRBD1 NA
CASSESYGSPLHF TGCGCCAGCAGTGAGTCGTATGGCTCACCCCTCCACTTT TRBJ1-6 TRBV10-2 NA NA
CASSQRDRDGDTQYF TGTGCCAGCAGCCAACGGGACAGGGACGGAGATACGCAGTATTTT TRBJ2-3 TRBV3-1/TRBV3-2 TRBD1 NA
CASSLIRGNEKLFF TGTGCCAGCAGTTTGATCAGGGGTAATGAAAAACTGTTTTTT TRBJ1-4 TRBV27 NA NA
CASSDQGKGKLFF TGTGCCAGCAGTGATCAGGGAAAGGGAAAACTGTTTTTT TRBJ1-4 TRBV2 NA NA
CASSLWAGSDYNEQFF TGCGCCAGCAGCTTGTGGGCCGGGAGCGACTACAATGAGCAGTTCTTC TRBJ2-1 TRBV5-1 NA NA
CSGDRGNTEAFF TGCAGCGGGGACAGGGGGAACACTGAAGCTTTCTTT TRBJ1-1 TRBV29-1 TRBD1 NA
CASSEALLAGGTDTQYF TGTGCCAGCAGTGAAGCGCTTCTAGCGGGAGGGACAGATACGCAGTATTTT TRBJ2-3 TRBV2 TRBD2 NA
CAISADSTYTGELFF TGTGCCATCAGTGCGGACAGCACCTACACCGGGGAGCTGTTTTTT TRBJ2-2 TRBV10-3 NA NA